The next 5 T cell receptor beta chains were all read from a single sample in a study of blood T cell repertoires in COVID-19. TCRdb's copy holds only in-frame clones and misses some; the assay was immunoSEQ multiplex PCR. The table shows around 200,000 clones, with more than 70% occurring only once. The material sequenced was peripheral blood. These receptors came from a woman in her forties or fifties with acute or convalescent COVID-19.

V gene TRBV10-3 combines with J gene TRBJ2-1, with TRBD2 as a possible D gene (6 bases). Trimming pared 0 bases from V and 7 bases from J, leaving 13 bases between. CDR1 and CDR2 (germline): ENHRY, SYGVKD. The CDR3 has 15 residues. As DNA, the CDR3 is TGTGCCATCAGTGAGTCGCTTAGCGGATCTAATGAGCAGTTCTTC. Translated, it gives CAISESLSGSNEQFF.

This clone was counted once. This rearrangement joins TRBV2 to TRBJ2-4, with D possibly matching TRBD2 (5 bases). The CDR3 is made up of 16 amino acids. Germline CDR1 SNHLY, CDR2 FYNNEI. V was trimmed by 2 bases and J by 0 bases, leaving 11 bases between them. The CDR3 bases are TGTGCCAGCAGTGAAAAAATGAGGGAAGCCAAAAACATTCAGTACTTC. This translates into CASSEKMREAKNIQYF. The full variable domain, rest sourced from reference TRBV2 and TRBJ2-4, is EPEVTQTPSHQVTQMGQEVILRCVPISNHLYFYWYRQILGQKVEFLVSFYNNEISEKSEIFDDQFSVERPDGSNFTLKIRSTKLEDSAMYFCASSEKMREAKNIQYFGAGTRLSVL.

This rearrangement joins TRBV7-2 to TRBJ2-7, with 12 bases that match TRBD1. Germline CDR1 and CDR2: SGHTA and FQGNSA. CDR3 size: 15 residues. Trimming removed 3 bases from V and 12 bases from J; junction bases left unmatched: 12. This CDR3 is CASSFKGQGALEVYF. In DNA form, the CDR3 reads TGTGCCAGCAGCTTCAAGGGACAGGGGGCTCTCGAGGTGTACTTC.

The chain joins TRBV3-1 (or the pseudogene TRBV3-2) to TRBJ2-1; 8 bases are a match to TRBD2. V was pared by 1 base and J by 9 bases, with 8 bases of the junction left unmatched. CDR3 length: 15 amino acids. Germline lookup yields CDR1 LGHDT and CDR2 YNNKEL (reference sequence). Here the CDR3 DNA reads TGTGCCAGCAGCCAAGGGCCGGGAGGGCCGAGTGAGCAGTTCTTC. Residues: CASSQGPGGPSEQFF.

This clone was counted a few times. V and J are TRBV4-1 and TRBJ1-2; a weak D match, TRBD1 (5 bases). The CDR3 has 12 amino acids. The germline V and J ends were trimmed by 4 bases and 4 bases, with 7 bases remaining between them. Germline CDR1 reads MGHRA; CDR2 reads YSYEKL. DNA of the CDR3: TGCGCCAGCAGCCGCGACAGCTATGGCTACACCTTC. Translated, it gives CASSRDSYGYTF.